This T cell receptor beta chain was captured in a study of shared clonotypes between healthy human individuals. Generated by immunoSEQ multiplex PCR, the TCRdb table keeps only in-frame clones and is missing some. The sample carries 1 million to 1.3 million clones, approximately 80% recorded once. Study outcomes and limitations: Blood was the sole source, and tissue repertoires probably differ.

In this sample, this clone turned up a few times. The antigen is unknown. The sequenced sample consisted of memory CD4+ T cells from PBMCs. Subset defined: CD45RA-negative fraction. The receptor comes from a man between 18 and 35 years old in good health. Some clones in this sample may be carry-over from other donors' samples.

CDR3 protein: CASSLDGINSPLHF. The CDR3 bases are TGTGCCAGCAGCTTAGACGGGATAAATTCACCCCTCCACTTT. The J gene is TRBJ1-6, the V gene TRBV7-9; D unclear. Germline V gives CDR1 SEHNR, CDR2 FQNEAQ (reference sequence). Between the trimmed V and J ends, which lost 1 base and 7 bases, there was a span of 8 bases. The length of the CDR3 is 14 residues.